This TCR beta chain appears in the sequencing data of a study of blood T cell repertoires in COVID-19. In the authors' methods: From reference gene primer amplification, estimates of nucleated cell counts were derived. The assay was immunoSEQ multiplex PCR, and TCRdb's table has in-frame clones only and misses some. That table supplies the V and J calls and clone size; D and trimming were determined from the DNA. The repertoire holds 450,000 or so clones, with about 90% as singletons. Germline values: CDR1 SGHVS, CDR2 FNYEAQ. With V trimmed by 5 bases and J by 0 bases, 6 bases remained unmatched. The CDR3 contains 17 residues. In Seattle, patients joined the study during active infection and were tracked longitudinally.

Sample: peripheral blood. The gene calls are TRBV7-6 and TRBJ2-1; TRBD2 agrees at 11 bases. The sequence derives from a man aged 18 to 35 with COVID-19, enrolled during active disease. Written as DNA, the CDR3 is TGTGCCAGCAGCGAGACTAGCGGGGACCACTCCTACAATGAGCAGTTCTTC. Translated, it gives CASSETSGDHSYNEQFF.